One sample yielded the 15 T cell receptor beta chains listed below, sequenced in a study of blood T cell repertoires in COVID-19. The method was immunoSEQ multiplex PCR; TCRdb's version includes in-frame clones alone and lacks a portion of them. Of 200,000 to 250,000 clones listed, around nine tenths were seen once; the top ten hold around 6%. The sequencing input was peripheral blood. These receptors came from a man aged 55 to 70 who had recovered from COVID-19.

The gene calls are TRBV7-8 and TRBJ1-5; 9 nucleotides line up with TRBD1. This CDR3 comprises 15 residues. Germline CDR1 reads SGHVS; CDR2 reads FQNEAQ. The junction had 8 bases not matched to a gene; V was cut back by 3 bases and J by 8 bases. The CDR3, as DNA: TGTGCCAGCAGCTTCGGGACAGGGATTATGGAGCCCCAGCATTTT. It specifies CASSFGTGIMEPQHF.

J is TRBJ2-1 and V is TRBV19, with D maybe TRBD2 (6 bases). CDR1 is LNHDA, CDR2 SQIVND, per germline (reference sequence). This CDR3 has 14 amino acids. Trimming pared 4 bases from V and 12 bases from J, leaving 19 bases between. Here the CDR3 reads CASSTLFGTSAQFF. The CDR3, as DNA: TGTGCCAGTAGTACCCTCTTCGGGACTTCTGCGCAGTTCTTC.

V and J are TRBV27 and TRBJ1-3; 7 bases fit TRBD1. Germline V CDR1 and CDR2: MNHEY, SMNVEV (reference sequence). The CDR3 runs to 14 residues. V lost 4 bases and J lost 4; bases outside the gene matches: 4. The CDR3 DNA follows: TGTGCCAGCAGTTCCAGGGGGGCGGGAAACACCATATATTTT. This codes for CASSSRGAGNTIYF.

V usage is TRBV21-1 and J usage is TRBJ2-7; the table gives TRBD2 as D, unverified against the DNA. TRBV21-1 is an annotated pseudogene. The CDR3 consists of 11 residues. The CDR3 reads CASSGSYEQYF. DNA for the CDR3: TGTGCCAGCTCGGGATCCTACGAGCAGTACTTC.

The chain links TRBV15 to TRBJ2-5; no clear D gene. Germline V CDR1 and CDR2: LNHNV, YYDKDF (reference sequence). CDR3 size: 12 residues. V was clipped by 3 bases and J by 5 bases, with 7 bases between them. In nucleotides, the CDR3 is TGTGCCACCAGCAGGTTTCGGGAGACCCAGTACTTC. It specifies CATSRFRETQYF.

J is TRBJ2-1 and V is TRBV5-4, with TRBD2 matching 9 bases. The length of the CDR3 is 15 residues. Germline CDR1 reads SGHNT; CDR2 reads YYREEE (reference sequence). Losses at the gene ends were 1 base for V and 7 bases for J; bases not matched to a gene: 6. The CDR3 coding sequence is TGTGCCAGCAGCTTGTGGGCTAGCGGGAAGAATGAGCAGTTCTTC. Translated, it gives CASSLWASGKNEQFF.

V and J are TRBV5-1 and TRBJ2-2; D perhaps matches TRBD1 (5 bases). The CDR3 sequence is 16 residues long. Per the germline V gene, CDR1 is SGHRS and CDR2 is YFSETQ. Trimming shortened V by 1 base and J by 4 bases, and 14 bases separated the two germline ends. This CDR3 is CASSLLTSQGTGELFF. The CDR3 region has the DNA TGCGCCAGCAGCTTGTTAACCAGCCAGGGCACCGGGGAGCTGTTTTTT.

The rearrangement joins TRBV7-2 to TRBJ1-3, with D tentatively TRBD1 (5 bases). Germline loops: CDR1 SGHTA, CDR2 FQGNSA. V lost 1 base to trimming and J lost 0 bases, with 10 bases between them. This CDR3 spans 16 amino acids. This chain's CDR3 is CASSLGSTGSGNTIYF. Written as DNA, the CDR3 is TGTGCCAGCAGCTTAGGGTCTACAGGCTCTGGAAACACCATATATTTT.

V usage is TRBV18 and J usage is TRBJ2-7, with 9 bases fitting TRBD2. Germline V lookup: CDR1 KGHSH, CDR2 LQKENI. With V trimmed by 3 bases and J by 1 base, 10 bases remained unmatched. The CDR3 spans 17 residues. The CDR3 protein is CASSPGGATSGSYEQYF. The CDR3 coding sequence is TGTGCCAGCTCACCTGGAGGTGCAACTAGCGGGTCCTACGAGCAGTACTTC. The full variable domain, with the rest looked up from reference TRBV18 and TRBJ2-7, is NAGVMQNPRHLVRRRGQEARLRCSPMKGHSHVYWYRQLPEEGLKFMVYLQKENIIDESGMPKERFSAEFPKEGPSILRIQQVVRGDSAAYFCASSPGGATSGSYEQYFGPGTRLTVT.

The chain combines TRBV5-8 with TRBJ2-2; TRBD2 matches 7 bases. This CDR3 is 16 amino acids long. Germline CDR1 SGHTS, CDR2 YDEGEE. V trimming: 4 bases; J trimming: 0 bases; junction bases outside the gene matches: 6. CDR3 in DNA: TGTGCCAGCAGCCGGGGGGATGGAGCGAACACCGGGGAGCTGTTTTTT. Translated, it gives CASSRGDGANTGELFF.

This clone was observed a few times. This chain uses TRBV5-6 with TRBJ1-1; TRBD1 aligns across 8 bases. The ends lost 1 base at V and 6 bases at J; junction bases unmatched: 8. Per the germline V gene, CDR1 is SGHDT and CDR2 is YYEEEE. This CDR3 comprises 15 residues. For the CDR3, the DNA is TGTGCCAGCAGCTTGTTACAGGGGGGACGGGCTGAAGCTTTCTTT. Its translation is CASSLLQGGRAEAFF. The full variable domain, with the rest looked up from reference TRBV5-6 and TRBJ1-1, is DAGVTQSPTHLIKTRGQQVTLRCSPKSGHDTVSWYQQALGQGPQFIFQYYEEEERQRGNFPDRFSGHQFPNYSSELNVNALLLGDSALYLCASSLLQGGRAEAFFGQGTRLTVV.

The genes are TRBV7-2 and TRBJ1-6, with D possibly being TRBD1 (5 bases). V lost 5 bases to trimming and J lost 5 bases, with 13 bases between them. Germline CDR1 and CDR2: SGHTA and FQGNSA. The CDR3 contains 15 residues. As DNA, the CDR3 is TGTGCCAGCAGCACCAGGACACTTAATAATTCACCCCTCCACTTT. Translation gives CASSTRTLNNSPLHF.

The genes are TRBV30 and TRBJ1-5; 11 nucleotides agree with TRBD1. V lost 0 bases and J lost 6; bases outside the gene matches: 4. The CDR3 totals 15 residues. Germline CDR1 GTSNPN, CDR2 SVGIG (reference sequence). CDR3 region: CAWSVQGTGGQPQHF. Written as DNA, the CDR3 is TGTGCCTGGAGTGTACAGGGGACAGGGGGTCAGCCCCAGCATTTT. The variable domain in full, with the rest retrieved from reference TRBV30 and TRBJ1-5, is SQTIHQWPATLVQPVGSPLSLECTVEGTSNPNLYWYRQAAGRGLQLLFYSVGIGQISSEVPQNLSASRPQDRQFILSSKKLLLSDSGFYLCAWSVQGTGGQPQHFGDGTRLSIL.

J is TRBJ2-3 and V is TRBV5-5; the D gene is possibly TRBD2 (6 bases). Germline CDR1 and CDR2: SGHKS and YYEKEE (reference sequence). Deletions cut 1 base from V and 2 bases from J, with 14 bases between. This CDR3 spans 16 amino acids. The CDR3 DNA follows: TGTGCCAGCAGCTTGCCCGGTGGGGGACTCACAGATACGCAGTATTTT. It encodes CASSLPGGGLTDTQYF. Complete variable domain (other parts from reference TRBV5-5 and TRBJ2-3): DAGVTQSPTHLIKTRGQQVTLRCSPISGHKSVSWYQQVLGQGPQFIFQYYEKEERGRGNFPDRFSARQFPNYSSELNVNALLLGDSALYLCASSLPGGGLTDTQYFGPGTRLTVL.

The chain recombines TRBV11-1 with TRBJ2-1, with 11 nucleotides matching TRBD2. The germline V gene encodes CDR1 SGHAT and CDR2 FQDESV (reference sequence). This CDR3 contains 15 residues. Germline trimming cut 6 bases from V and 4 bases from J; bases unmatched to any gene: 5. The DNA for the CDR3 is TGTGCCAGCAGTTTCGGGACTAGCGGTTACAATGAGCAGTTCTTC. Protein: CASSFGTSGYNEQFF.